Each of the 5 T cell receptor beta chains below was sequenced from the same sample in a study of long-term antiretroviral therapy in people with HIV (dated by TCRdb to between 2021 and 2024). Sequencing of the TRB variable region was done with the immunoSEQ hsTCRB v3.0 assay at survey level resolution. TCRdb re-hosts the immuneACCESS table, in-frame sequences only. Its copies lack some clones; in the studies checked, an unresolved V gene accounts for under half of them, and the cause for the rest is not known. This sample comprises some 21,000 clones, roughly 84% of them detected only once. Roughly 8% of the sample is taken by the ten largest. This sample comprised unsorted PBMCs, obtained 0.2 years before starting antiretroviral therapy. The receptors were gathered from a young man with HIV.

This sequence joins TRBV5-1 and TRBJ2-3; the D is unclear. Germline V gene data show CDR1 as SGHRS and CDR2 as YFSETQ. This CDR3 is built from 13 residues. Trimming stripped 1 base from V and 4 bases from J, with 7 bases between. The CDR3 sequence: CASSLPEADTQYF. DNA of the CDR3: TGCGCCAGCAGCTTGCCTGAGGCAGATACGCAGTATTTT. The full variable domain, in which reference TRBV5-1 and TRBJ2-3 provide the parts outside the CDR3, is KAGVTQTPRYLIKTRGQQVTLSCSPISGHRSVSWYQQTPGQGLQFLFEYFSETQRNKGNFPGRFSGRQFSNSRSEMNVSTLELGDSALYLCASSLPEADTQYFGPGTRLTVL.

The CDR3 DNA follows: TGTGCCAGCAGCGGCACTGAAGCTTTCTTT. Translating it yields CASSGTEAFF. This rearrangement joins TRBV6-1 to TRBJ1-1; no clear D gene. The germline gives CDR1 MNHNS, CDR2 SASEGT. V lost 6 bases, J lost 4 bases, and 3 bases lay in between. The CDR3 runs 10 residues.

This rearrangement joins TRBV5-4 to TRBJ2-1; the match to TRBD2 covers 12 bases. Unmatched junction bases numbered 10, after V lost 6 bases and J lost 6 bases. This CDR3 region has 16 residues. Germline CDR1 is SGHNT and CDR2 is YYREEE (reference sequence). The DNA of the CDR3 is TGTGCCAGCACCCTCGCTAGCGGGGGGGGTCTCAATGAGCAGTTCTTC. It codes for CASTLASGGGLNEQFF. The entire variable domain, with the rest obtained from reference TRBV5-4 and TRBJ2-1, is as follows: ETGVTQSPTHLIKTRGQQVTLRCSSQSGHNTVSWYQQALGQGPQFIFQYYREEENGRGNFPPRFSGLQFPNYSSELNVNALELDDSALYLCASTLASGGGLNEQFFGPGTRLTVL.

The chain couples TRBV9 to TRBJ1-1; possibly TRBD1 for D (6 bases). Germline V CDR1 and CDR2: SGDLS, YYNGEE. Trimming shortened V by 0 bases and J by 5 bases, and 11 bases separated the two germline ends. This CDR3 region has 14 residues. CDR3 nucleotides: TGTGCCAGCAGCGTAGGACCTAGGGGGACTGAAGCTTTCTTT. Translating it yields CASSVGPRGTEAFF.

CDR3 sequence reads: CASSRPGGREQYF. In DNA form, the CDR3 reads TGCGCCAGCAGCCGACCGGGAGGACGCGAGCAGTACTTC. The genes are TRBV4-1 and TRBJ2-7; 7 bases are a match to TRBD2. CDR3 length: 13 residues. The germline CDR1 and CDR2 sequences are MGHRA and YSYEKL. The ends lost 4 bases at V and 6 bases at J; junction bases unmatched: 6.